This T cell receptor beta chain was retrieved from a study of T cells in Graves' hyperthyroidism and ophthalmopathy. Study at large: At the time of initial diagnosis and before any treatment, peripheral blood was collected.

What was amplified from RNA transcripts were TCR beta CDR3 regions. First-round RT-PCR with HTBI primers amplified the TCR CDR3 region. TCRdb re-called the multiplex PCR reads with MiXCR, one entry per CDR3 protein. The sample consists of around 700,000 distinct CDR3 sequences, over 35% of them appearing once. Study-level results: Ophthalmopathy and stable hyperthyroidism were separated by a 13 V-J model.

This clonotype has a handful of counts. Its antigen is still unknown. The study enrolled patients aged 18 to 65 with newly diagnosed hyperthyroidism of under 2 months' duration. Uncontrolled infections, other autoimmune diseases, pregnancy or lactation led to exclusion of patients. Per the germline V gene, CDR1 is SGHKS and CDR2 is YYEKEE (reference sequence). CDR3 size: 15 residues. V dropped 0 bases and J dropped 9; count of bases not matched to a gene: 11. The sequenced material came from blood. This chain joins TRBV5-5 and TRBJ2-7; the match to TRBD1 covers 8 bases. This TCR derives from a woman aged 40-49 years with Graves' hyperthyroidism. Written as DNA, the CDR3 is TGTGCCAGCAGCTTGGCGGGACAGGTGGGCTCTAGGCAGTACTTC. Its protein product is CASSLAGQVGSRQYF.